The present T cell receptor (beta chain) was sequenced within a study of siplizumab effects on memory and regulatory T cells. General study points: Phenotypic classification as naive or memory proved unattainable for roughly 75-96% of proliferating CD4+ or CD8+ clones. Proof of suppressive function in proliferating Tregs from siplizumab cultures was not established. Just a small share of alloreactive clones was traced back to unstimulated subsets.

Unmatched junction bases numbered 5, after V lost 3 bases and J lost 7 bases. The germline CDR1 and CDR2 sequences are LNHDA and SQIVND (reference sequence). This CDR3 is 15 amino acids long. A note on this clone: The antigen is not known.

Assayed TCR templates numbered about 10^5 for each sample. This table comes from immunoSEQ multiplex PCR, and its TCRdb copy is limited to in-frame clones, with some not included. This sample has 100,000 to 120,000 clones, with around nine tenths found just once. This TCR derives from a human donor in good health. The sample consisted of CD4+ T cells sorted from blood. J is TRBJ2-1 and V is TRBV19; TRBD2 agrees at 11 bases. DNA for the CDR3: TGTGCCAGTAGTATGATTAGCGGGAGGGGGAATGAGCAGTTCTTC. Translated, it gives CASSMISGRGNEQFF.